This T cell receptor (beta chain) was sequenced in a study of blood T cell repertoires in COVID-19 (dated by TCRdb to the early 2020s). Regarding the research as a whole: Samples covering the acute and convalescent phases of COVID-19 were provided by collaborators in the United States, Italy and Spain. HLA class I and class II types, where available, came from metadata supplied by the sample provider rather than from assay-based typing. The samples were drawn from the first 160 participants of the ongoing ImmuneRACE study and from 1,254 subjects provided by 6 global collaborators. A freely available public database, intended as a resource for researchers studying the immune response to SARS-CoV-2, is where the repertoires were released. The material from the prospective study consisted of cDNA or gDNA derived from T cells, B-cell-depleted T cells, or PBMCs. A de-identified subject ID, COVID-19 status, age in years and sex were almost always included in the sample metadata. Deeply sampled blood TCRbeta repertoires from subjects exposed to, actively infected with, or recovered from COVID-19 were included in the dataset. Study-wide conclusions, independent of this receptor: How much clinical and demographic metadata was included differed by source and by participant, and the metadata was provided uncurated.

Including cysteine and phenylalanine, the CDR3 has 15 amino acids. The sequence is cut down to CDR3 DNA, 45 bases in frame from base 1. V is trimmed back by 5 bases and J by 6 bases, and the junction contains 9 bases that no gene match accounts for. CDR1 SGHNT and CDR2 YENEEA were looked up in the germline V gene. To note about this clone: Its target antigen remains unknown. The record has no base qualities; no much larger clone is one base away.

TCRbeta CDR3 regions were amplified from genomic DNA using the immunoSEQ Assay, a bias-controlled multiplex PCR. For the original study's pipeline: Nucleated cell counts per sample were estimated from amplification of reference gene primers within the assay. To quantify the absolute abundance of each unique TCRbeta CDR3 rearrangement, sequence reads were collapsed and filtered. Productive Simpson clonality was computed per sample as the square root of Simpson's diversity index over productive rearrangements. TCRdb took this table from immuneACCESS and kept in-frame rearrangements with V and J called. Such tables lack part of the clones; where checked against another copy, unresolved V genes explain under half of the gap, and the rest is unexplained. Clone size and V and J calls were adopted from that table, with D and trimming inferred from the DNA. The sample profile shows about 300,000 clones; 86% of them were found once. The top ten hold 10% of the sample.

Participants in the prospective study were enrolled through a virtual design, were aged about 18 to 100 years, and lived in approximately 25 United States geographic areas. In the prospective study, participants were assigned to cohorts based on the clinical history participants reported in a screening survey and a study questionnaire. For ImmuneRACE Cohort 3, a participant was defined as recovered based on two consecutive negative NP/OP PCR tests, clearance by a healthcare professional, or resolution of symptoms. In the prospective study, mobile phlebotomists collected whole blood, serum and a nasopharyngeal or oropharyngeal swab from each participant. Additional blood draws and questionnaires over an approximately two-month period could optionally be provided by prospective study participants. Prospective study blood samples were shipped either frozen or at room temperature before DNA extraction.

The sequencing sample was made of PBMCs or T cells enriched from blood (not recorded which). The receptor chain draws on TRBV11-3 and TRBJ1-5, with 8 junctional bases fitting TRBD1. The source is a woman younger than 35 who had recovered from COVID-19. CDR3 sequence: CASSHHGQGGQPQHF. The DNA sequence follows: TGTGCCAGCAGCCATCATGGACAGGGCGGTCAGCCCCAGCATTTT.